Listed below are T cell receptor beta chains from one sample, sequenced in a study of lymphopenia after photon versus proton radiotherapy. Assay used: immunoSEQ multiplex PCR; TCRdb lists only in-frame clones, some missing. The table includes about 19,000 clones, around 90% detected once. The sequencing used peripheral blood, collected from a patient treated with photon-based radiotherapy. The receptors originated from a man in his 60s with pancreatic cancer. Both conserved end residues are part of each CDR3. The D gene is left open where the match is weak. Some rows mark clone size as missing; the rest say once, few, many or name a class of expanded clone.

d_gene	abundance	v_gene	j_gene	CDR3aa	CDR3nt
NA	once	TRBV6-1	TRBJ2-5	CASSGYRAAGETQYF	TGTGCCAGCAGTGGATACAGGGCGGCCGGGGAGACCCAGTACTTC
NA	NA	TRBV27	TRBJ2-1	CASGLTDLGLHPNEQFF	TGTGCCAGCGGCTTAACAGATTTGGGACTCCACCCCAATGAGCAGTTCTTC
NA	NA	TRBV5-1	TRBJ2-6	CASSLEWGRNVLTF	TGCGCCAGCAGCCTAGAATGGGGTCGCAACGTCCTGACTTTC
TRBD2	NA	TRBV5-1	TRBJ2-5	CASWGLAGVQETQYF	TGCGCCAGTTGGGGACTAGCGGGGGTCCAAGAGACCCAGTACTTC
NA	NA	TRBV7-2	TRBJ2-3	CASTLGLLGSTDTQYF	TGTGCCAGCACCCTCGGTCTCCTAGGGAGCACAGATACGCAGTATTTT
NA	NA	TRBV23-1	TRBJ1-5	CASSRTVGNQPQHF	TGCGCCAGCAGTAGGACGGTGGGGAATCAGCCCCAGCATTTT
NA	NA	TRBV5-4	TRBJ1-5	CVSGERVGQPQHF	TGTGTCTCCGGGGAGAGGGTCGGTCAGCCCCAGCATTTT
NA	once	TRBV28	TRBJ2-7	CASSFGTYGSREQYF	TGTGCCAGCAGTTTCGGGACTTACGGTTCGCGGGAGCAGTACTTC
TRBD1	NA	TRBV6-6	TRBJ2-1	CASSYLVGTGDNEQFF	TGTGCCAGCAGTTACCTGGTGGGTACAGGGGACAATGAGCAGTTCTTC
NA	NA	TRBV29-1	TRBJ1-1	CNVGAGWGNTEAFF	TGCAACGTTGGCGCAGGGTGGGGCAACACTGAAGCTTTCTTT
TRBD1	NA	TRBV5-1	TRBJ2-7	CASSSGGHRGRGYEQYF	TGCGCCAGCAGCTCTGGCGGACACAGGGGACGGGGCTACGAGCAGTACTTC